The 32 T cell receptor beta chains below come from one sample, sequenced in a study of response to subunit inactivated influenza vaccine. Each CDR3 protein is one row after TCRdb ran MiXCR on the RT-PCR reads. The table lists under 750,000 distinct CDR3 sequences, roughly 10% of them singletons. The sequencing used PBMCs from blood, collected on the day of vaccination. The receptors derive from a man in his fifties who received an inactivated influenza vaccine.

This clonotype was detected ten times or more. The chain links TRBV4-1 to TRBJ2-1; possibly TRBD1 for D (6 bases). The CDR3 has 16 residues. The V and J ends lost 1 base and 4 bases respectively, with 14 bases between them. Germline V CDR1 and CDR2: MGHRA, YSYEKL. The DNA for the CDR3 is TGCGCCAGCAGCCAAGCGCAGGGGTCCCCTTACAATGAGCAGTTCTTC. As protein: CASSQAQGSPYNEQFF.

This clonotype was counted a few times. V is TRBV20-1 and J is TRBJ2-3, with 15 bases aligning to TRBD2. This CDR3 has 14 residues. Looked up from germline, CDR1 is DFQATT and CDR2 is SNEGSKA (reference sequence). CDR3 region: CSGTSGGSTDTQYF. Written as DNA, the CDR3 is TGCAGCGGGACTAGCGGGGGGAGCACAGATACGCAGTATTTT.

This clonotype was observed a handful of times. The chain links TRBV3-1 to TRBJ2-1, with 7 nucleotides matching TRBD1. The trim removed 4 bases at V and 5 bases at J, leaving 14 bases unmatched. The length of the CDR3 is 17 residues. The germline V gene encodes CDR1 LGHDT and CDR2 YNNKEL (reference sequence). Here the CDR3 DNA reads TGTGCCAGCAGCCCCGACCCTACCGGGACAGCCGACAATGAGCAGTTCTTC. This gives the protein CASSPDPTGTADNEQFF.

The chain carries TRBV19 and TRBJ1-5, with TRBD1 as a possible D gene (5 bases). The germline V gene encodes CDR1 LNHDA and CDR2 SQIVND (reference sequence). The CDR3 length is 14 residues. Trimming removed 3 bases from V and 4 bases from J, with 10 bases in between. The CDR3 spells CASSITQGNQPQHF. CDR3 bases: TGTGCCAGTAGTATTACGCAGGGTAATCAGCCCCAGCATTTT.

The chain couples TRBV2 to TRBJ2-7; 8 bases map to TRBD2. The length of the CDR3 is 18 residues. V shed 10 bases and J 2 bases; nucleotides not matched to a gene: 22. Germline-derived CDR1 and CDR2 are SNHLY and FYNNEI. Written as DNA, the CDR3 is TGTGCCACTTACCTAGCCCAGCGGGGGCCATTAAGAACCTACGAGCAGTACTTC. The encoded protein is CATYLAQRGPLRTYEQYF.

This rearrangement joins TRBV12-3 or TRBV12-4 to TRBJ2-3, with TRBD1 as a possible D gene (6 bases). V lost 3 bases to trimming and J lost 4 bases, with 8 bases between them. The CDR3 loop spans 13 amino acids. The CDR3 nucleotides read TGTGCCAGCAGTTTGGGGGCGCCAGATACGCAGTATTTT. Protein: CASSLGAPDTQYF.

Written as DNA, the CDR3 is TGTGCCAGCAGCAGGGGACAGCGAGAGACCCAGTACTTC. Translated, it gives CASSRGQRETQYF. This chain connects TRBV11-1 to TRBJ2-5, with 7 positions matching TRBD1. The ends lost 5 bases at V and 4 bases at J; junction bases unmatched: 4. Germline values: CDR1 SGHAT, CDR2 FQDESV (reference sequence). This CDR3 region has 13 residues.

A word on this clonotype: A much larger clone lies one base from this, so it may be a read error. The gene calls are TRBV20-1 and TRBJ2-3; D is undetermined. Germline lookup yields CDR1 DFQATT and CDR2 SNEGSKA (reference sequence). The CDR3 runs to 13 residues. CDR3 amino acids: CSARTPETDTRYF. The CDR3 region has the DNA TGCAGTGCGCGGACCCCGGAAACAGATACGCGGTATTTT.

V gene TRBV29-1 combines with J gene TRBJ2-2; perhaps TRBD1 as D (7 bases). Trimming left V 7 bases short and J 4 bases short, with 10 bases between. CDR1 is SQVTM, CDR2 ANQGSEA, per germline. This CDR3 is built from 12 residues. In nucleotides, the CDR3 is TGCAGCGCCCAGGGGGGCACCGGGGAGCTGTTTTTT. It translates to CSAQGGTGELFF.

This clonotype came up a few times. The V call is TRBV28, the J call TRBJ1-1; 9 bases match TRBD1. The CDR3 spans 16 residues. Trimming took 6 bases from V and 0 from J; bases not matched to a gene: 8. Germline lookup yields CDR1 MDHEN and CDR2 SYDVKM. The CDR3 region is CASRHRGRIMNTEAFF. In DNA form, the CDR3 reads TGTGCCAGCAGACACAGGGGGCGGATTATGAACACTGAAGCTTTCTTT.

This clonotype was counted ten times or more. The V call is TRBV5-1, the J call TRBJ2-7, with 11 bases aligning to TRBD1. The ends lost 4 bases at V and 4 bases at J; junction bases unmatched: 4. The CDR3 totals 14 residues. Germline CDR1 reads SGHRS; CDR2 reads YFSETQ. The CDR3 here is CASSHGQGAYEQYF. CDR3 DNA: TGCGCCAGCAGCCACGGACAGGGGGCTTACGAGCAGTACTTC. Filled out from reference TRBV5-1 and TRBJ2-7, the complete variable domain reads KAGVTQTPRYLIKTRGQQVTLSCSPISGHRSVSWYQQTPGQGLQFLFEYFSETQRNKGNFPGRFSGRQFSNSRSEMNVSTLELGDSALYLCASSHGQGAYEQYFGPGTRLTVT.

The chain combines TRBV7-9 with TRBJ2-2; D call uncertain. Trimming removed 10 bases from V and 8 bases from J, with 5 bases in between. Germline V gives CDR1 SEHNR, CDR2 FQNEAQ (reference sequence). This CDR3 has 9 residues. Written as DNA, the CDR3 is TGTGCCACATTTGGGGAGCTGTTTTTT. It is translated as CATFGELFF.

The chain is built from TRBV12-3 or TRBV12-4 and TRBJ2-2; TRBD1 agrees at 8 bases. J lost 4 bases, V lost 6 bases, and 7 bases had no gene match. The CDR3 loop spans 15 amino acids. CDR3 in amino acids: CASSHRTGSTGELFF. The CDR3, as DNA: TGTGCCAGCAGCCATAGGACAGGGAGCACCGGGGAGCTGTTTTTT.

Judged by abundance, this clonotype is medium-sized. The rearrangement joins TRBV12-3 or TRBV12-4 to TRBJ2-2; perhaps TRBD2 as D (5 bases). V was pared by 10 bases and J by 5 bases, with 11 bases between. The CDR3 spans 12 residues. CDR3 region: CATRGLTGELFF. CDR3 DNA sequence: TGTGCCACTCGGGGTTTAACCGGGGAGCTGTTTTTT.

This chain connects TRBV3-1 to TRBJ1-2, with D uncertain. The CDR3 consists of 16 residues. V lost 3 bases, J lost 6 bases, and 20 bases lay in between. Germline values: CDR1 LGHDT, CDR2 YNNKEL (reference sequence). This CDR3 reads CASSHPGRQRPHGYTF. The CDR3 DNA is TGTGCCAGCAGCCACCCGGGGAGGCAAAGGCCTCATGGCTACACCTTC.

This clonotype was seen ten or more times. CDR3 DNA sequence: TGTGCCAGCAGTTCGAGGGGACAGGGTTGGACCGGGGAGCTGTTTTTT. It specifies CASSSRGQGWTGELFF. The V and J genes are TRBV28 and TRBJ2-2; 9 bases match TRBD1. This CDR3 region has 16 residues. V lost 4 bases and J lost 5; bases outside the gene matches: 8. Per the germline V gene, CDR1 is MDHEN and CDR2 is SYDVKM.

The chain is built from TRBV7-9 and TRBJ2-5; D is unresolved. The germline V and J ends were trimmed by 3 bases and 3 bases, with 11 bases remaining between them. In germline, CDR1 is SEHNR, CDR2 FQNEAQ (reference sequence). This CDR3 has 14 residues. The CDR3 loop is CASSFLGLEETQYF. The CDR3 DNA reads as TGTGCCAGCAGCTTTTTGGGCCTCGAAGAGACCCAGTACTTC.

The sample holds many counts of this clonotype. J is TRBJ2-1 and V is TRBV28, with 10 bases that match TRBD2. The CDR3 sequence is 16 residues long. Germline assignment: CDR1 MDHEN and CDR2 SYDVKM. Trimming cost V 2 bases and J 3 bases; bases outside gene matches: 4. The CDR3 region is CASSLRTSGYYNEQFF. The CDR3, as DNA: TGTGCCAGCAGTTTACGGACTAGCGGCTACTACAATGAGCAGTTCTTC.

This clonotype was seen more than once but under ten times. This rearrangement joins TRBV6-2 or TRBV6-3 to TRBJ2-4; 7 nucleotides match TRBD1. This CDR3 contains 19 residues. J gave up 0 bases and V 6 bases, and 17 bases lay outside the gene matches. Germline V gives CDR1 MNHEY, CDR2 SVGEGT. In DNA form, the CDR3 reads TGTGCCAGCAGACGCTCCGGGACAGACTTTCCCCTAGCCAAAAACATTCAGTACTTC. Its translation: CASRRSGTDFPLAKNIQYF.

This clonotype was counted a few times. The chain combines TRBV15 with TRBJ2-7, with D unresolved. The germline gives CDR1 LNHNV, CDR2 YYDKDF (reference sequence). This CDR3 is built from 14 residues. V lost 2 bases, J lost 0 bases, and 8 bases lay in between. The CDR3 DNA follows: TGTGCCACCAGCAGAAGTGCCCCCTCCTACGAGCAGTACTTC. This sequence encodes CATSRSAPSYEQYF. The full variable domain, its missing parts supplied by reference TRBV15 and TRBJ2-7, is DAMVIQNPRYQVTQFGKPVTLSCSQTLNHNVMYWYQQKSSQAPKLLFHYYDKDFNNEADTPDNFQSRRPNTSFCFLDIRSPGLGDTAMYLCATSRSAPSYEQYFGPGTRLTVT.

The chain carries TRBV7-2 and TRBJ2-1; TRBD2 is a possible D gene (5 bases). V dropped 1 base and J dropped 6 bases, with 13 bases sitting between them. Germline V gene data show CDR1 as SGHTA and CDR2 as FQGNSA. This CDR3 is 15 amino acids long. The CDR3: CASSLGGSIANEQFF. As DNA, the CDR3 is TGTGCCAGCAGCTTAGGAGGGTCAATAGCCAATGAGCAGTTCTTC.

The sample holds a few counts of this clonotype. This sequence joins TRBV4-2 and TRBJ2-3, with 7 bases identical to TRBD1. The germline CDR1 and CDR2 sequences are LGHNA and YNFKEQ. V lost 1 base and J lost 4; bases outside the gene matches: 11. The CDR3 length is 17 residues. CDR3 sequence: CASSQVSQGGGPDTQYF. The CDR3 DNA sequence: TGTGCCAGCAGCCAAGTCTCGCAAGGGGGCGGACCAGATACGCAGTATTTT.

This clonotype showed up just a few times. The chain recombines TRBV6-1 with TRBJ2-1; 7 bases fit TRBD2. CDR3 size: 15 residues. J gave up 7 bases and V 5 bases, and 11 bases lay outside the gene matches. From germline, CDR1 is MNHNS and CDR2 SASEGT. The CDR3 DNA sequence: TGTGCCAGCAGTCTTTCGGAGGGAGGGCAAAATGAGCAGTTCTTC. This gives the protein CASSLSEGGQNEQFF.

This clonotype was seen a handful of times. J is TRBJ2-5 and V is TRBV20-1; 7 bases are shared with TRBD1. The CDR3 runs to 15 residues. Trimming at V came to 3 bases and at J to 5 bases, leaving 12 bases not matched to a gene. Germline values: CDR1 DFQATT, CDR2 SNEGSKA (reference sequence). The CDR3 loop is CSARRGDRVVETQYF. CDR3 sequence (DNA): TGCAGTGCTAGGAGGGGCGACAGGGTTGTGGAGACCCAGTACTTC.

The rearrangement uses TRBV3-1 and TRBJ2-2; possibly TRBD1 for D (5 bases). The V gene lost 4 bases and the J gene lost 4 bases, with 13 bases spanning the gap. The CDR3 sequence is 15 residues long. Per germline, CDR1 LGHDT and CDR2 YNNKEL (reference sequence). CDR3 amino acids: CASSRLGQGTGELFF. The CDR3 DNA reads TGTGCCAGCAGCCGCCTGGGGCAGGGCACCGGGGAGCTGTTTTTT. The complete variable domain, with remaining parts taken from reference TRBV3-1 and TRBJ2-2, reads DTAVSQTPKYLVTQMGNDKSIKCEQNLGHDTMYWYKQDSKKFLKIMFSYNNKELIINETVPNRFSPKSPDKAHLNLHINSLELGDSAVYFCASSRLGQGTGELFFGEGSRLTVL.

The chain has TRBV20-1 and TRBJ2-3; the D is unclear. Germline CDR1 DFQATT, CDR2 SNEGSKA (reference sequence). The V and J ends lost 5 bases and 4 bases respectively, with 10 bases between them. The CDR3 sequence is 12 residues long. CDR3 sequence: CSAPQSPDTQYF. DNA for the CDR3: TGCAGTGCTCCACAGTCCCCAGATACGCAGTATTTT.

This clonotype was seen a few times. The V gene is TRBV7-2, the J gene TRBJ2-1; possibly TRBD1 or TRBD2 for D (5 bases each). CDR1 SGHTA and CDR2 FQGNSA come from the germline V gene. V lost 0 bases and J 4 bases, leaving 10 bases between the germline ends. The CDR3 length is 15 residues. The CDR3 region is CASSLAGRIYNEQFF. The DNA of the CDR3 is TGTGCCAGCAGCTTAGCGGGACGGATTTACAATGAGCAGTTCTTC. Full variable domain (remainder filled in from reference TRBV7-2 and TRBJ2-1): GAGVSQSPSNKVTEKGKDVELRCDPISGHTALYWYRQSLGQGLEFLIYFQGNSAPDKSGLPSDRFSAERTGGSVSTLTIQRTQQEDSAVYLCASSLAGRIYNEQFFGPGTRLTVL.

Ten or more counts support this clonotype. The CDR3 region is CASSFVGDEQYF. For the CDR3, the DNA is TGTGCCAGCAGTTTCGTAGGGGACGAGCAGTACTTC. V usage is TRBV12-3 or TRBV12-4 and J usage is TRBJ2-7, with a weak D call TRBD1 (5 bases). V lost 3 bases and J lost 5, with 8 bases in between. CDR3 length: 12 residues.

A few counts support this clonotype. The genes are TRBV10-3 and TRBJ2-1, with 13 nucleotides matching TRBD2. V was pared by 2 bases and J by 4 bases, with 2 bases of the junction left unmatched. The CDR3 consists of 16 residues. In germline, CDR1 is ENHRY, CDR2 SYGVKD. The chain's CDR3 is CAISETSGGGYNEQFF. CDR3 nucleotide sequence: TGTGCCATCAGTGAGACTAGCGGGGGGGGTTACAATGAGCAGTTCTTC.

This clonotype was seen many times. The chain joins TRBV11-2 to TRBJ2-1; 9 bases map to TRBD2. Germline CDR1 SGHAT, CDR2 FQNNGV. The CDR3 extends over 14 amino acids. The J segment lost 5 bases and the V segment lost 3 bases, leaving 2 bases of the junction unmatched. The CDR3: CASSFSGGNNEQFF. The DNA of the CDR3 is TGTGCCAGCAGCTTTAGCGGGGGTAACAATGAGCAGTTCTTC.

V is TRBV5-1 and J is TRBJ2-5; no clear D. Deletions cut 1 base from V and 3 bases from J, with 4 bases between. Germline V gives CDR1 SGHRS, CDR2 YFSETQ. The CDR3 contains 12 residues. The CDR3 nucleotides are TGCGCCAGCAGCTTGAGGAAAGAGACCCAGTACTTC. This translates into CASSLRKETQYF.

This clonotype was counted a few times. The chain carries TRBV20-1 and TRBJ1-4; D gene unclear. This CDR3 contains 12 residues. The V end lost 2 bases, the J end lost 8 bases, and 9 bases lay between the germline ends. Germline assignment: CDR1 DFQATT and CDR2 SNEGSKA (reference sequence). In nucleotides, the CDR3 is TGCAGTGCTAGAATGGGTAAAGAAAAACTGTTTTTT. Encoded protein: CSARMGKEKLFF.